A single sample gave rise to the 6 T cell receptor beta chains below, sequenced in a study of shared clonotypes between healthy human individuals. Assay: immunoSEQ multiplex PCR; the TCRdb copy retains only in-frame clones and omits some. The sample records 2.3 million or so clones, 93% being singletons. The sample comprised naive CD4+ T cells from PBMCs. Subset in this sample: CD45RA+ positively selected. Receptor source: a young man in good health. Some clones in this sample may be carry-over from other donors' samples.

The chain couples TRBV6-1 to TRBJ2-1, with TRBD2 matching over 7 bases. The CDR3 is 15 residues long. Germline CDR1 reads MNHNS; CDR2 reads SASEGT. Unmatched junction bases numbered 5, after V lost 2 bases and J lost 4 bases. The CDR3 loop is CASSETVGGYNEQFF. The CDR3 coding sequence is TGTGCCAGCAGTGAAACCGTGGGAGGGTACAATGAGCAGTTCTTC.

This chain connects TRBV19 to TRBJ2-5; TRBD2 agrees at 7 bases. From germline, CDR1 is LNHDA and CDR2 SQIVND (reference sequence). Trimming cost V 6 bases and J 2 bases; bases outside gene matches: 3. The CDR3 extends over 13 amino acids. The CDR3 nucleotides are TGTGCCAGTAGCGGGACTACTCAAGAGACCCAGTACTTC. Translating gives CASSGTTQETQYF. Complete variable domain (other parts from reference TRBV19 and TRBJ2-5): DGGITQSPKYLFRKEGQNVTLSCEQNLNHDAMYWYRQDPGQGLRLIYYSQIVNDFQKGDIAEGYSVSREKKESFPLTVTSAQKNPTAFYLCASSGTTQETQYFGPGTRLLVL.

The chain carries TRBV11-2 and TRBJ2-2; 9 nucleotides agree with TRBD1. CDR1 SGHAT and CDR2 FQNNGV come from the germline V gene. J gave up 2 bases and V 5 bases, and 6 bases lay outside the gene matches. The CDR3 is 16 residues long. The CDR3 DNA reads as TGTGCCAGCAGCCCGCTGGGACAGGGAAACACCGGGGAGCTGTTTTTT. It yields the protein CASSPLGQGNTGELFF.

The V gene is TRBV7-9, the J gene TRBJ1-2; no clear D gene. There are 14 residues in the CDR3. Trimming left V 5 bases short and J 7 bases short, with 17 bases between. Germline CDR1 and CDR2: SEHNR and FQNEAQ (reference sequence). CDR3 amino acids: CASSPPGEFGGYTF. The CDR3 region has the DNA TGTGCCAGCAGCCCTCCCGGGGAGTTCGGTGGCTACACCTTC.

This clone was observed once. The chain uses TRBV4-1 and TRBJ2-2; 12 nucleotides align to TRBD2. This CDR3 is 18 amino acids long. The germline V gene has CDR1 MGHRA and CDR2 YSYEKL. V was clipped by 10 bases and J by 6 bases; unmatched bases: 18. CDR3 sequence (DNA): TGCGCCACACAGGCGGGGGTGCTAGCGGGAGGGCTAGCCGGGGAGCTGTTTTTT. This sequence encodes CATQAGVLAGGLAGELFF.

CDR3 coding DNA: TGTGCCAGCACCCTAGGGGACACCGGGGAGCTGTTTTTT. Residues: CASTLGDTGELFF. V and J are TRBV7-9 and TRBJ2-2; a possible D gene is TRBD1 (5 bases). Germline-derived CDR1 and CDR2 are SEHNR and FQNEAQ (reference sequence). Between the trimmed V and J ends, which lost 7 bases and 3 bases, there was a span of 9 bases. CDR3 size: 13 residues.